What follows describes a single T cell receptor beta chain. Its antigen remains unidentified. No base qualities exist here, and no much larger clone lies one base off it. TCRbeta CDR3 regions were amplified from genomic DNA using the immunoSEQ Assay, a bias-controlled multiplex PCR. Processing in the source paper ran as follows. Within the assay, amplification of reference gene primers was used to estimate how many nucleated cells each sample contained. To quantify the absolute abundance of each unique TCRbeta CDR3 rearrangement, sequence reads were collapsed and filtered. For each sample, productive Simpson clonality was calculated as the square root of Simpson's diversity index over productive rearrangements. TCRdb stores this immuneACCESS table with in-frame sequences only. Part of the clones is absent; in the studies checked, under half of the shortfall reflects unresolved V genes, and no reason is known for the rest. Clone size and the V and J calls come from that table; the DNA yielded D and trimming. The table for this sample lists 200,000 to 250,000 clones; around four fifths of them were counted only once. The ten largest clonotypes hold around a tenth of the sample.

The data derive from a study of blood T cell repertoires in COVID-19 (dated by TCRdb to 2020 to 2021). The study in broad terms: Collaborator samples came from the United States, Italy and Spain and covered acute and convalescent phases of COVID-19. Where available, HLA class I and class II types were taken from metadata supplied by the sample provider and were not determined by assay-based typing. The dataset comprised deeply sampled blood TCRbeta repertoires from subjects exposed to, actively infected with, or recovered from COVID-19. The sample metadata nearly always contained a de-identified subject ID, COVID-19 status, age in years and sex. The samples were drawn from the first 160 participants of the ongoing ImmuneRACE study and from 950 to 1,500 subjects provided by 6 global collaborators. The material from the prospective study consisted of cDNA or gDNA derived from T cells, B-cell-depleted T cells, or PBMCs. A freely available public database, intended as a resource for researchers studying the immune response to SARS-CoV-2, is where the repertoires were released. Beyond this particular receptor, the publication reports: The amount of clinical and demographic metadata varied by source and participant and was provided uncurated.

The CDR3 measures 16 amino acids from cysteine to phenylalanine. The DNA shown is the 48-base CDR3, in frame from base 1. The junction shows trimming of 5 bases on V and 5 bases on J, and the gene matches do not reach 13 bases of it. Per the germline V gene (reference sequence), LGHDT is the CDR1 and YNNKEL is the CDR2. Participants in the prospective study were aged about 18 to 100 years, lived in 24 United States geographic areas, and enrolled through a virtual design. Cohort assignment in the prospective study relied on participant-reported clinical history from a screening survey and a study questionnaire. ImmuneRACE Cohort 3 recovered participants were defined by two consecutive negative NP/OP PCR tests, healthcare professional clearance, or symptom resolution. In the prospective study, whole blood, serum and a nasopharyngeal or oropharyngeal swab were collected from each participant by mobile phlebotomists. Participants in the prospective study had the option to provide additional blood draws and questionnaires over a roughly two-month period. Before DNA extraction, blood samples from the prospective study were shipped at room temperature or frozen.

The sequencing input was PBMCs or T cells enriched from blood (not recorded which). The chain couples TRBV3-1 (or the pseudogene TRBV3-2) to TRBJ1-1; 8 central bases correspond to TRBD1. This TCR derives from a middle-aged man who had recovered from COVID-19. The CDR3 protein is CASSYSGGGLGTEAFF. Read as DNA, the sequence is TGTGCCAGCAGCTACTCAGGGGGCGGCTTGGGAACTGAAGCTTTCTTT.